Listed below are T cell receptor beta chains from one sample, sequenced in a study of blood T cells in healthy people across ages. From the 5' RACE reads, TCRdb called clonotypes with MiXCR, one entry per CDR3 protein. The table shows about 780,000 distinct CDR3 sequences, with around 62% occurring only once. The sample consisted of blood. These receptors originate from a man younger than 40 in good health. Each CDR3 is given with its conserved first and last residue. Fields, in order: J gene, D gene, V gene, clone size, CDR3 DNA, CDR3 protein. The D gene is left open where the match is weak. Size is stated for part of the rows, as once, few or many counts, or as a class when the clone is expanded.

j_call: TRBJ2-7
d_call: TRBD2
v_call: TRBV2
clone_size: .
cdr3_nt: TGTGCCAGCAGGGGGGGGAGGGGAGGCCACGAGCAGTACTTC
cdr3_aa: CASRGGRGGHEQYF

j_call: TRBJ1-2
d_call: .
v_call: TRBV6-5
clone_size: .
cdr3_nt: TGTGCCAGCAGGCGAACAGGATACGACTATGGCTACACCTTC
cdr3_aa: CASRRTGYDYGYTF

j_call: TRBJ2-1
d_call: .
v_call: TRBV6-2/TRBV6-3
clone_size: .
cdr3_nt: TGTGCCAGCAGTTACACGGGATTCTACAATGAGCAGTTCTTC
cdr3_aa: CASSYTGFYNEQFF

j_call: TRBJ2-7
d_call: .
v_call: TRBV2
clone_size: .
cdr3_nt: TGTGCCAGCAGTCCCTTTCGGCTCTACGAGCAGTACTTC
cdr3_aa: CASSPFRLYEQYF

j_call: TRBJ2-7
d_call: .
v_call: TRBV6-5
clone_size: few
cdr3_nt: TGTGCCAGCAGAAATGACAGGAGCTACGAGCAGTACTTC
cdr3_aa: CASRNDRSYEQYF

j_call: TRBJ2-6
d_call: .
v_call: TRBV5-4
clone_size: .
cdr3_nt: TGTGCCAGCAGCCCCCGGGTCGGTTCCTACTCTGGGGCCAACGTCCTGACTTTC
cdr3_aa: CASSPRVGSYSGANVLTF

j_call: TRBJ2-7
d_call: .
v_call: TRBV7-2
clone_size: .
cdr3_nt: TGTGCCAGCAGCCTCCACAGGGACGAGCAGTACTTC
cdr3_aa: CASSLHRDEQYF

j_call: TRBJ2-3
d_call: .
v_call: TRBV20-1
clone_size: .
cdr3_nt: TGTAGTGCCGCGCCAAAAGGCACAGATACGCAGTATTTT
cdr3_aa: CSAAPKGTDTQYF

j_call: TRBJ2-7
d_call: .
v_call: TRBV27
clone_size: .
cdr3_nt: TGTGCCAGCAGCCACCGGGACCGTGACTCCTACGAGCAGTACTTC
cdr3_aa: CASSHRDRDSYEQYF

j_call: TRBJ2-3
d_call: .
v_call: TRBV9
clone_size: .
cdr3_nt: TGTGCCAGCAGCGTAGCTGGGCGCGGGACAGATACGCAGTATTTT
cdr3_aa: CASSVAGRGTDTQYF

j_call: TRBJ1-2
d_call: .
v_call: TRBV7-9
clone_size: .
cdr3_nt: TGTGCCAGCAGCTTGGCCAGGGGAAGGTATGGCTACACCTTC
cdr3_aa: CASSLARGRYGYTF

j_call: TRBJ2-7
d_call: TRBD1
v_call: TRBV27
clone_size: once
cdr3_nt: TGTGCCAGCAGTTTCAGGGGGCAGCCCTACGAGCAGTACTTC
cdr3_aa: CASSFRGQPYEQYF

j_call: TRBJ2-6
d_call: .
v_call: TRBV5-1
clone_size: few
cdr3_nt: TGCGCCAGCAGAAGCTCCGGCTCTGGGGCCAACGTCCTGACTTTC
cdr3_aa: CASRSSGSGANVLTF

j_call: TRBJ2-3
d_call: .
v_call: TRBV12-3/TRBV12-4
clone_size: .
cdr3_nt: TGTGCCAGCAGTTTAGGGGGCCCAGGGTTTACAGATACGCAGTATTTT
cdr3_aa: CASSLGGPGFTDTQYF

j_call: TRBJ2-7
d_call: .
v_call: TRBV20-1
clone_size: few
cdr3_nt: TGCAGTGCTAGAGTACGGGCGGCGCGGTACGAGCAGTACTTC
cdr3_aa: CSARVRAARYEQYF

j_call: TRBJ1-2
d_call: TRBD1
v_call: TRBV2
clone_size: .
cdr3_nt: TGTGCCAGCAGTGGCGCGACAGGGGTGCCTAACTATGGCTACACCTTC
cdr3_aa: CASSGATGVPNYGYTF

j_call: TRBJ1-6
d_call: TRBD1
v_call: TRBV20-1
clone_size: few
cdr3_nt: TGCAGTGGAAACAGGGGGACCCTTTCACCCCTCCACTTT
cdr3_aa: CSGNRGTLSPLHF

j_call: TRBJ2-7
d_call: .
v_call: TRBV7-2
clone_size: few
cdr3_nt: TGTGCCAGCAGCTTAAGCAGGGCCAACGAGCAGTACTTC
cdr3_aa: CASSLSRANEQYF

j_call: TRBJ2-1
d_call: TRBD1
v_call: TRBV9
clone_size: .
cdr3_nt: TGTGCCAGCAGCGTAGAGGGACAGGGCAGTGAGCAGTTCTTC
cdr3_aa: CASSVEGQGSEQFF

j_call: TRBJ2-1
d_call: TRBD2
v_call: TRBV6-5
clone_size: .
cdr3_nt: TGTGCCAGCAGTTACTCCCTAGCGGGGGGGTTACTCAATGAGCAGTTCTTC
cdr3_aa: CASSYSLAGGLLNEQFF

j_call: TRBJ2-3
d_call: .
v_call: TRBV10-3
clone_size: .
cdr3_nt: TGTGCCATCAGTGAGCCGAGGATAATAGAAGATACGCAGTATTTT
cdr3_aa: CAISEPRIIEDTQYF

j_call: TRBJ2-5
d_call: TRBD1
v_call: TRBV28
clone_size: .
cdr3_nt: TGTGCCAGCAGTCAACCGACAGGGGGTGGACGAATAGAGACCCAGTACTTC
cdr3_aa: CASSQPTGGGRIETQYF

j_call: TRBJ1-1
d_call: TRBD1
v_call: TRBV7-9
clone_size: .
cdr3_nt: TGTGCCAGCAGCTCTGGGACAGGGGTGCCGGACACTGAAGCTTTCTTT
cdr3_aa: CASSSGTGVPDTEAFF

j_call: TRBJ1-6
d_call: .
v_call: TRBV20-1
clone_size: few
cdr3_nt: TGCAGTGCTAGAGGGCCGAATAATTCACCCCTCCACTTT
cdr3_aa: CSARGPNNSPLHF

j_call: TRBJ2-1
d_call: TRBD2
v_call: TRBV12-3/TRBV12-4
clone_size: .
cdr3_nt: TGTGCCAGCAAGCTGGGGGGGGACTCCTACAATGAGCAGTTCTTC
cdr3_aa: CASKLGGDSYNEQFF

j_call: TRBJ2-1
d_call: .
v_call: TRBV4-3
clone_size: .
cdr3_nt: TGCGCCAGCAGCCAAGAGATATACGGCAGGAACGACAATGAGCAGTTCTTC
cdr3_aa: CASSQEIYGRNDNEQFF